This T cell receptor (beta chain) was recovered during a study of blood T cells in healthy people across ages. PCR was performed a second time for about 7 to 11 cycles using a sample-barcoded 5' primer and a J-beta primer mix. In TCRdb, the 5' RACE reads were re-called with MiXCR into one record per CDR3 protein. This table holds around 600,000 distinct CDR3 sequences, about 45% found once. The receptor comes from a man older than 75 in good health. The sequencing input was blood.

The CDR3 bases are TGCGCCAGCAGCGACCTACCGGATCTACAGGGTGGGGAGCAGTACTTC. Encoded protein: CASSDLPDLQGGEQYF. The chain is built from TRBV4-3 and TRBJ2-7, with TRBD1 as a possible D gene (6 bases). This CDR3 contains 16 residues. Between the trimmed V and J ends, which lost 5 bases and 7 bases, there was a span of 24 bases. CDR1 is LGHNA, CDR2 YSLEER, per germline.